These 25 T cell receptor beta chains originate from one sample sequenced in a study of cytomegalovirus exposure and HLA in healthy donors. PCR used 60 Vbeta primers and 13 Jbeta primers. The repertoire was sequenced with immunoSEQ multiplex PCR; TCRdb's copy has only in-frame clones and lacks some. The sample gives 95,000 to 110,000 clones, roughly three quarters of which show up once; about 2.3% is in the top ten. The material sequenced was PBMCs. The receptors shown here come from a man younger than 35 in good health and CMV-seronegative.

V gene TRBV9 combines with J gene TRBJ1-1; the D gene is possibly TRBD1 (6 bases). V gave up 0 bases and J gave up 3 bases, with 24 bases separating them. The V gene's germline CDR1 is SGDLS and CDR2 YYNGEE. There are 19 residues in the CDR3. As DNA, the CDR3 is TGTGCCAGCAGCGTAGAGCCAAGCCCCCTCACAGGGTTCGACACTGAAGCTTTCTTT. Protein sequence: CASSVEPSPLTGFDTEAFF.

The chain carries TRBV7-3 and TRBJ2-6; D unresolved. CDR1 and CDR2 (germline): SGHTA, FQGTGA. This CDR3 region has 13 residues. V dropped 6 bases and J dropped 2 bases, with 5 bases sitting between them. The CDR3 sequence is CASRAPGANVLTF. In nucleotides, the CDR3 is TGTGCCAGCAGGGCTCCTGGGGCCAACGTCCTGACTTTC.

The gene calls are TRBV14 and TRBJ1-2; tentative D call: TRBD1 (5 bases). V was pared by 6 bases and J by 3 bases, with 17 bases between. Germline values: CDR1 SGHDN, CDR2 FVKESK. This CDR3 comprises 15 residues. CDR3 region: CASSAEDSIHYGYTF. In DNA, the CDR3 is TGTGCCAGCAGTGCCGAAGACAGTATACACTATGGCTACACCTTC.

About this clone: One end of the junction varies from germline; a read error may be responsible. This chain connects TRBV15 to TRBJ1-2, with D tentatively TRBD1 (6 bases). CDR1 and CDR2 from the germline V gene are LNHNV and YYDKDF (reference sequence). This CDR3 has 13 residues. The CDR3: CATSRSTGYGYPF. The CDR3 coding sequence is TGTGCCACCAGCAGATCGACAGGCTATGGCTACCCCTTC.

This clone turned up a few times. The chain links TRBV4-1 to TRBJ1-2; D is perhaps TRBD1 (6 bases). V lost 3 bases, J lost 2 bases, and 10 bases lay in between. The CDR3 spans 14 residues. Germline CDR1 reads MGHRA; CDR2 reads YSYEKL. This chain's CDR3 is CASSHEQGNYGYTF. CDR3 nucleotide sequence: TGCGCCAGCAGCCACGAACAGGGAAACTATGGCTACACCTTC.

This clone was found once. This chain uses TRBV28 with TRBJ1-4, with 9 bases aligning to TRBD1. The CDR3 consists of 14 residues. The germline V gene has CDR1 MDHEN and CDR2 SYDVKM. The J segment lost 8 bases and the V segment lost 3 bases, leaving 4 bases of the junction unmatched. Written as DNA, the CDR3 is TGTGCCAGCAGTTTGACAGGGGGTTTGGAAAAACTGTTTTTT. Translation gives CASSLTGGLEKLFF. Looking up the rest from reference TRBV28 and TRBJ1-4 gives the full variable domain: DVKVTQSSRYLVKRTGEKVFLECVQDMDHENMFWYRQDPGLGLRLIYFSYDVKMKEKGDIPEGYSVSREKKERFSLILESASTNQTSMYLCASSLTGGLEKLFFGSGTQLSVL.

V and J are TRBV7-8 and TRBJ2-3; 9 bases agree with TRBD2. Trimming took 5 bases from V and 0 from J; bases not matched to a gene: 12. The CDR3 consists of 18 residues. Per germline, CDR1 SGHVS and CDR2 FQNEAQ. DNA of the CDR3: TGTGCCAGCAGCCGAAGACTAGCGGAGATTACTAGCACAGATACGCAGTATTTT. Its translation is CASSRRLAEITSTDTQYF.

The gene calls are TRBV7-2 and TRBJ1-4; the D gene is possibly TRBD1 (5 bases). Trimming stripped 1 base from V and 6 bases from J, with 12 bases between. Germline lookup yields CDR1 SGHTA and CDR2 FQGNSA. CDR3 length equals 15 residues. CDR3 loop: CASSLDRGSYEKLFF. Written as DNA, the CDR3 is TGTGCCAGCAGCTTAGACCGGGGGTCCTATGAAAAACTGTTTTTT. The entire variable domain, with the rest obtained from reference TRBV7-2 and TRBJ1-4, is as follows: GAGVSQSPSNKVTEKGKDVELRCDPISGHTALYWYRQSLGQGLEFLIYFQGNSAPDKSGLPSDRFSAERTGGSVSTLTIQRTQQEDSAVYLCASSLDRGSYEKLFFGSGTQLSVL.

The rearrangement links TRBV28 to TRBJ1-5; possible D gene TRBD1, 6 bases. The CDR3 is 15 amino acids. The V end was cut by 3 bases, the J end by 5 bases, with 14 bases between. CDR1 and CDR2 from the germline V gene are MDHEN and SYDVKM. The DNA of the CDR3 is TGTGCCAGCAGTTTGGGGACATCCTGGCATCAGCCCCAGCATTTT. This gives the protein CASSLGTSWHQPQHF.

The V call is TRBV9, the J call TRBJ2-7, with 13 bases matching TRBD2. The germline CDR1 and CDR2 sequences are SGDLS and YYNGEE. The CDR3 extends over 15 amino acids. V shed 0 bases, J shed 5 bases, and the junction held 2 bases outside the gene matches. The CDR3 protein is CASSVAGLAGDEQYF. For the CDR3, the DNA is TGTGCCAGCAGCGTAGCCGGACTAGCGGGGGACGAGCAGTACTTC.

The chain links TRBV5-8 to TRBJ1-5; 7 bases match TRBD1. After removal of 4 bases from V and 3 bases from J, the junction contained 4 bases not matched to a gene. This CDR3 is 14 amino acids long. Germline V gene sequence: CDR1 SGHTS, CDR2 YDEGEE. DNA for the CDR3: TGTGCCAGCAGCCTCGGGACAGCCAATCAGCCCCAGCATTTT. Protein product: CASSLGTANQPQHF.

In DNA, the CDR3 is TGCGCCAGCAGCTTGGATGGGGGGTTAAACAATGAGCAGTTCTTC. This translates into CASSLDGGLNNEQFF. The chain links TRBV5-1 to TRBJ2-1, with D possibly being TRBD2 (6 bases). Germline CDR1 reads SGHRS; CDR2 reads YFSETQ. Trimming took 0 bases from V and 5 from J, leaving 12 bases between them. The CDR3 loop spans 15 amino acids.

This sequence joins TRBV7-8 and TRBJ2-2; D is undetermined. Between the trimmed V and J ends, which lost 4 bases and 5 bases, there was a span of 2 bases. The length of the CDR3 is 11 residues. In germline, CDR1 is SGHVS, CDR2 FQNEAQ. The CDR3, as DNA: TGTGCCAGCAGCTCTACCGGGGAGCTGTTTTTT. It specifies CASSSTGELFF.

This clone was recorded a few times. The rearrangement links TRBV29-1 to TRBJ2-5, with 7 nucleotides matching TRBD2. The CDR3 length is 14 residues. Trimming removed 6 bases from V and 7 bases from J; junction bases left unmatched: 14. Germline loops: CDR1 SQVTM, CDR2 ANQGSEA. CDR3 amino acids: CSVGGGASEATQYF. In DNA, the CDR3 is TGCAGCGTGGGGGGAGGGGCCTCGGAGGCGACCCAGTACTTC.

V gene TRBV2 combines with J gene TRBJ2-1, with 8 bases matching TRBD2. Germline V gives CDR1 SNHLY, CDR2 FYNNEI. Trimming took 3 bases from V and 7 from J; bases not matched to a gene: 8. The CDR3 is made up of 15 amino acids. The CDR3 sequence: CASSDTGLVRNEQFF. CDR3 bases: TGTGCCAGCAGTGATACGGGACTAGTGAGGAATGAGCAGTTCTTC.

The genes are TRBV7-3 and TRBJ2-6; TRBD1 matches 9 bases. From germline, CDR1 is SGHTA and CDR2 FQGTGA. Losses at the gene ends were 5 bases for V and 0 bases for J; bases not matched to a gene: 8. This CDR3 comprises 18 residues. Written as DNA, the CDR3 is TGTGCCAGCAGCCCAACCGGGACAGGGTTCTCTGGGGCCAACGTCCTGACTTTC. Its translation is CASSPTGTGFSGANVLTF. Full variable domain (remainder filled in from reference TRBV7-3 and TRBJ2-6): GAGVSQTPSNKVTEKGKYVELRCDPISGHTALYWYRQSLGQGPEFLIYFQGTGAADDSGLPNDRFFAVRPEGSVSTLKIQRTERGDSAVYLCASSPTGTGFSGANVLTFGAGSRLTVL.

The chain employs TRBV19 and TRBJ2-7, with 7 bases fitting TRBD1. The length of the CDR3 is 12 residues. V lost 8 bases and J lost 4; bases outside the gene matches: 5. Germline-derived CDR1 and CDR2 are LNHDA and SQIVND (reference sequence). The CDR3 protein is CASPGGTYEQYF. The DNA for the CDR3 is TGTGCCAGTCCAGGGGGTACTTACGAGCAGTACTTC.

The chain joins TRBV7-2 to TRBJ2-3; D may be TRBD1 (5 bases). Trimming pared 2 bases from V and 2 bases from J, leaving 11 bases between. The CDR3 contains 15 residues. Germline V gene lookup returns CDR1 SGHTA and CDR2 FQGNSA. The chain's CDR3 is CASSLFQGSTDTQYF. In nucleotides, the CDR3 is TGTGCCAGCAGCTTATTTCAGGGATCCACAGATACGCAGTATTTT.

The J gene is TRBJ2-3, the V gene TRBV5-1; D may be TRBD1 (5 bases). In germline, CDR1 is SGHRS, CDR2 YFSETQ. The CDR3 is 13 amino acids. Trimming took off 6 bases at V and 9 bases at J, with 17 bases between the two ends. The CDR3 sequence is CASKTNDRCTQYF. The CDR3 nucleotides read TGCGCCAGCAAAACCAACGACAGATGCACGCAGTATTTT.

The chain recombines TRBV6-4 with TRBJ1-1; 7 positions match TRBD1. Germline-derived CDR1 and CDR2 are MRHNA and SNTAGT. Trimming took 5 bases from V and 5 from J; bases not matched to a gene: 8. The CDR3 consists of 14 residues. CDR3 protein: CASSRGLWETEAFF. The CDR3 bases are TGTGCCAGCAGTAGGGGGCTATGGGAAACTGAAGCTTTCTTT.

This chain uses TRBV4-1 with TRBJ2-7; 11 nucleotides align to TRBD2. The V gene's germline CDR1 is MGHRA and CDR2 YSYEKL. The CDR3 totals 18 residues. The ends lost 1 base at V and 4 bases at J; junction bases unmatched: 12. CDR3 coding DNA: TGCGCCAGCAGCCAAGTGGAGGGACTAGCGGACTTATGGTACGAGCAGTACTTC. Amino acid sequence: CASSQVEGLADLWYEQYF.

Points on this clone: The conserved phenylalanine or tryptophan normally closing the CDR3 is absent here, so this likely arose from a read error. The DNA is omitted, as the CDR3 cannot be located on it reliably, and the CDR3 follows TCRdb's listing. The chain is built from TRBV2 and TRBJ2-3; the table's TRBD2 call for D was not verified on the DNA. Germline V gene lookup returns CDR1 SNHLY and CDR2 FYNNEI. The CDR3 is 13 amino acids in total, end residues counted. This CDR3 is CASSDVGLAGPRV.

The genes are TRBV19 and TRBJ2-3; TRBD2 matches 12 bases. The CDR3 is 15 residues long. The junction had 4 bases not matched to a gene; V was cut back by 3 bases and J by 6 bases. Germline V CDR1 and CDR2: LNHDA, SQIVND (reference sequence). The CDR3, as DNA: TGTGCCAGTAGTATCTTACTAGCGGGGGGCGATACGCAGTATTTT. It yields the protein CASSILLAGGDTQYF.

There are a few counts of this clone. V gene TRBV29-1 combines with J gene TRBJ1-2; D is unclear. Germline CDR1 reads SQVTM; CDR2 reads ANQGSEA. Trimming stripped 4 bases from V and 6 bases from J, with 9 bases between. This CDR3 has 11 amino acids. DNA for the CDR3: TGCAGCGTTGCTACTCTCGATGGCTACACCTTC. It is translated as CSVATLDGYTF. Using reference TRBV29-1 and TRBJ1-2 for the parts outside the CDR3, the full variable domain is SAVISQKPSRDICQRGTSLTIQCQVDSQVTMMFWYRQQPGQSLTLIATANQGSEATYESGFVIDKFPISRPNLTFSTLTVSNMSPEDSSIYLCSVATLDGYTFGSGTRLTVV.

The table lists this clone with a few counts. This sequence joins TRBV7-9 and TRBJ1-4, with 9 positions matching TRBD1. This CDR3 region has 12 residues. V lost 5 bases, J lost 11 bases, and 3 bases stayed unmatched. CDR1 and CDR2 (germline): SEHNR, FQNEAQ (reference sequence). In DNA form, the CDR3 reads TGTGCCAGCAGCATAGGGACAGGGAAACTGTTTTTT. Translation: CASSIGTGKLFF.